A selection of T cell receptor beta chains follows, all from one sample in a study of cytomegalovirus exposure and HLA in healthy donors. Produced via immunoSEQ multiplex PCR; TCRdb's table is partial and in-frame only. The profile covers around 200,000 clones, with roughly 80% appearing a single time and 0.22% taken by the ten largest. The sequenced sample was PBMCs. These receptors came from a girl aged 2 to 10 in good health and CMV-seronegative. CDR3s include the opening cysteine and the closing phenylalanine or tryptophan. The size field is filled for only some rows; it gives once, few, many or a size class.

v_gene	abundance	j_gene	CDR3aa
TRBV11-1	.	TRBJ2-5	CASSPRVAGVETQYF
TRBV7-9	.	TRBJ1-1	CASSLGGGGPNTEAFF
TRBV2	.	TRBJ1-2	CASSGQGATHGYTF
TRBV25-1	once	TRBJ2-1	CASSELWTGSYNEQFF
TRBV19	.	TRBJ2-1	CASRKAGSDYNEQFF
TRBV5-1	.	TRBJ1-3	CASSLGTGSGNTIYF
TRBV19	.	TRBJ1-2	CASTGLPNYGYTF
TRBV25-1	.	TRBJ1-5	CASSDPTDRYGNQPQHF
TRBV11-1	.	TRBJ2-5	CASSLLQGPGETQYF
TRBV5-1	.	TRBJ2-3	CASSLVGKSTDTQYF
TRBV10-3	.	TRBJ2-7	CAISGHTSGVYEQYF
TRBV19	once	TRBJ1-2	CASRKADRMAAVNYGYTF
TRBV4-1	.	TRBJ1-4	CASSQEPGRSEKLFF
TRBV6-1	.	TRBJ2-5	CASSDSFGTVVQETQYF
TRBV7-9	.	TRBJ2-3	CASSFTSGRGGDTQYF
TRBV6-5	.	TRBJ2-5	CASDDSKETQYF
TRBV5-4	.	TRBJ1-1	CASSLGGSNTEAFF
TRBV5-1	.	TRBJ1-2	CASSPRESGYTF
TRBV7-6	.	TRBJ1-1	CASSLTIERTGGMNTEAFF
TRBV6-1	once	TRBJ1-5	CASSIGTGGQPQHF
TRBV5-4	.	TRBJ1-2	CASSHRGGAIGYTF
TRBV21-1	.	TRBJ1-3	CASSKVCRGTGNTIYF
TRBV5-4	.	TRBJ2-1	CASSGKVSDEQFF
TRBV13	.	TRBJ2-7	CASTHFLNPYEQYF
TRBV6-6	.	TRBJ2-7	CASSMLGGGPYEQYF
TRBV6-5	.	TRBJ2-7	CASSRDTGRYEQYF
TRBV1	.	TRBJ1-4	CTSSQPGTERWAREKLFF
TRBV6-6	.	TRBJ1-3	CASILTVSGNTIYF
TRBV6-5	.	TRBJ1-1	CASSPLWDRGIEAFF
TRBV11-2	.	TRBJ2-1	CASSLDPALANSYNEQFF
TRBV2	.	TRBJ2-1	CASSEARGTVVSYNEQFF
TRBV4-1	.	TRBJ1-1	CASSQGRGRGLTRETEAFF
TRBV13	.	TRBJ2-5	CASSLDKAGAETQYF
TRBV2	.	TRBJ1-1	CASSDWTPDSTEAFF
TRBV25-1	.	TRBJ1-2	CASSEWSREGGYTF
TRBV11-2	.	TRBJ2-7	CASSHGTGFSYEQYF